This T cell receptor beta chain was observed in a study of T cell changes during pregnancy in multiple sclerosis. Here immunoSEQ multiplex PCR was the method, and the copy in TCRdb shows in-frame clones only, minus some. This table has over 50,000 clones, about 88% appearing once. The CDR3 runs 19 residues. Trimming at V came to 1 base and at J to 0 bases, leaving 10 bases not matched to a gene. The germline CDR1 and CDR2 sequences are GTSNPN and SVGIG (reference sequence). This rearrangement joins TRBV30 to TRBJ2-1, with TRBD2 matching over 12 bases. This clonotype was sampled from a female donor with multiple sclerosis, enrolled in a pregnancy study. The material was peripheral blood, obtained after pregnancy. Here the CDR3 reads CAWSGLGGLAGSSYNEQFF. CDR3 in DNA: TGTGCCTGGAGTGGTCTGGGCGGACTAGCGGGGAGCTCCTACAATGAGCAGTTCTTC. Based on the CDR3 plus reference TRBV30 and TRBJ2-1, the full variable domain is SQTIHQWPATLVQPVGSPLSLECTVEGTSNPNLYWYRQAAGRGLQLLFYSVGIGQISSEVPQNLSASRPQDRQFILSSKKLLLSDSGFYLCAWSGLGGLAGSSYNEQFFGPGTRLTVL.